This T cell receptor beta chain was observed in a study of T cells in Graves' hyperthyroidism and ophthalmopathy. Authors of the study amplified TCR beta CDR3 regions from RNA transcripts. The TCR CDR3 first-round RT-PCR relied on the HTBI primer set. TCRdb called the multiplex PCR reads again in MiXCR, with one record for every CDR3 protein. The repertoire has about 210,000 distinct CDR3 sequences, 17% of them found once; the top ten carry around 50%. The CDR3 spans 17 residues. V lost 6 bases and J lost 0; bases outside the gene matches: 11. CDR1 and CDR2 from the germline V gene are LNHNV and YYDKDF (reference sequence).

The source is a man aged 50 to 59 with Graves' hyperthyroidism. The V and J genes are TRBV15 and TRBJ2-3; 8 bases align to TRBD1. Sequencing was carried out using blood. DNA for the CDR3: TGTGCCACCAGGCCGTTAGATCGGACAGGGAGCACAGATACGCAGTATTTT. Translated: CATRPLDRTGSTDTQYF.